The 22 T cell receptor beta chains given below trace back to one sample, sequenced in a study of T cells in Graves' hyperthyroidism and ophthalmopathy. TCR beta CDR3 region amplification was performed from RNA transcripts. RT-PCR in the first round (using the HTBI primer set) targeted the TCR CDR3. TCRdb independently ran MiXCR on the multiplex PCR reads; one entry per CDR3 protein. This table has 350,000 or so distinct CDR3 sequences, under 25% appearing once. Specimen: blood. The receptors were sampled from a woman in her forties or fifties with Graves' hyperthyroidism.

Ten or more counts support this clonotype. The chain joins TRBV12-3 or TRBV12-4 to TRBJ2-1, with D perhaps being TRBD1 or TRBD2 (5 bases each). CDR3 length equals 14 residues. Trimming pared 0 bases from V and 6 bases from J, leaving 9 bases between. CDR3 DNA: TGTGCCAGCAGTTTAGCGGGACCGTTCAATGAGCAGTTCTTC. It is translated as CASSLAGPFNEQFF.

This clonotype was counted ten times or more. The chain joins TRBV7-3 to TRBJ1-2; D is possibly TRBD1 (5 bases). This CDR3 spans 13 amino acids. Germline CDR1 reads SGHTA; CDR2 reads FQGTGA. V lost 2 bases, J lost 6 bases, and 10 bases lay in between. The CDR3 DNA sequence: TGTGCCAGCAGCTTAGCAGGGTTGAATGGCTACACCTTC. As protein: CASSLAGLNGYTF.

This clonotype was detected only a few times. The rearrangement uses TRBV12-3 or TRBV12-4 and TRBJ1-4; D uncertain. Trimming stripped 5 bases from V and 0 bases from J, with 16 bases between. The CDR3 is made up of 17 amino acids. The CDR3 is CASSPNRGSTTNEKLFF. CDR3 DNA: TGTGCCAGCAGTCCCAACAGAGGGTCTACAACTAATGAAAAACTGTTTTTT.

The CDR3 protein is CSARGGPEHTEAFF. In DNA form, the CDR3 reads TGCAGTGCTAGGGGGGGCCCGGAACACACTGAAGCTTTCTTT. The chain is built from TRBV20-1 and TRBJ1-1; maybe TRBD1 (6 bases). This CDR3 region has 14 residues. Germline loops: CDR1 DFQATT, CDR2 SNEGSKA (reference sequence). V gave up 3 bases and J gave up 3 bases, with 14 bases separating them.

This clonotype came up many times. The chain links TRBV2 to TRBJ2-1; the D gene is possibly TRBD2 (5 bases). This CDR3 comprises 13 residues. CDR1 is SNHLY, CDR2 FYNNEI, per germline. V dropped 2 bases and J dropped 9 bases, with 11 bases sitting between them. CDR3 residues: CASSERDRFEQFF. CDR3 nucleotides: TGTGCCAGCAGTGAACGGGATCGCTTTGAGCAGTTCTTC. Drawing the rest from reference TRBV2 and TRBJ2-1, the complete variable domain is EPEVTQTPSHQVTQMGQEVILRCVPISNHLYFYWYRQILGQKVEFLVSFYNNEISEKSEIFDDQFSVERPDGSNFTLKIRSTKLEDSAMYFCASSERDRFEQFFGPGTRLTVL.

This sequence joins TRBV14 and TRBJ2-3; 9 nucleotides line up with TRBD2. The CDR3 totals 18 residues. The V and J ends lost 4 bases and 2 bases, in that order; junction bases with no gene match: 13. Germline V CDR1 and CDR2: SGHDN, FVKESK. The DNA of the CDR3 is TGTGCCAGCAGCCGACAACGAATTAGCGGGAGCAACACAGATACGCAGTATTTT. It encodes CASSRQRISGSNTDTQYF.

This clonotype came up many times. The CDR3 nucleotides are TGTGCCAGCAGTCGGAGCTATGGCTACACCTTC. Its protein product is CASSRSYGYTF. The V and J genes are TRBV2 and TRBJ1-2; D unresolved. From germline, CDR1 is SNHLY and CDR2 FYNNEI. CDR3 length equals 11 residues. V was shortened by 5 bases and J by 4 bases, with 5 bases between the two germline ends.

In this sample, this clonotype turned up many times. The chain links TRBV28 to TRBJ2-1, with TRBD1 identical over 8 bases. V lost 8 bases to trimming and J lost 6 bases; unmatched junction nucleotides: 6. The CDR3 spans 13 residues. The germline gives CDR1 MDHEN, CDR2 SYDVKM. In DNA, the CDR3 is TGTGCCAGCGGACAGGGCCTTTTCAATGAGCAGTTCTTC. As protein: CASGQGLFNEQFF.

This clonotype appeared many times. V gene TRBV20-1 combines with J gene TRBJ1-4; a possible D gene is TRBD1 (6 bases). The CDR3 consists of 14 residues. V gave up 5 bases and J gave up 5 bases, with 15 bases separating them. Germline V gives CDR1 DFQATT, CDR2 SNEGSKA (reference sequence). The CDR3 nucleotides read TGCAGTGCTCCCCGGTCGGGACAAAATGAAAAACTGTTTTTT. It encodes CSAPRSGQNEKLFF.

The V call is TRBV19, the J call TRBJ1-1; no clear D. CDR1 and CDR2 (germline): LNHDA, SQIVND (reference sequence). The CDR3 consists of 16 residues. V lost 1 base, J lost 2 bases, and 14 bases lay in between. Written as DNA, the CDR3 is TGTGCCAGTAGTATAGGCGATCGGCGGATAAACACTGAAGCTTTCTTT. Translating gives CASSIGDRRINTEAFF.

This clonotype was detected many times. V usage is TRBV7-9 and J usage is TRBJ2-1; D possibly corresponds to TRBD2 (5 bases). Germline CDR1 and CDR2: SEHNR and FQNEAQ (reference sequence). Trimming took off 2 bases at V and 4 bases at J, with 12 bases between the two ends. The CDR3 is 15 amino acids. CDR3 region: CASSLRELGYNEQFF. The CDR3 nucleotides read TGTGCCAGCAGCTTAAGGGAGCTGGGGTACAATGAGCAGTTCTTC.

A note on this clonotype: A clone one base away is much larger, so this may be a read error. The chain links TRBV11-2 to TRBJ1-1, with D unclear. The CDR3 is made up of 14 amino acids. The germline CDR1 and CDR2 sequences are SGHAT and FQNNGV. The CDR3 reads CASRLDHGPREAFF. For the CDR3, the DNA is TGTGCCAGCAGATTAGATCACGGACCGAGAGAAGCTTTCTTT.

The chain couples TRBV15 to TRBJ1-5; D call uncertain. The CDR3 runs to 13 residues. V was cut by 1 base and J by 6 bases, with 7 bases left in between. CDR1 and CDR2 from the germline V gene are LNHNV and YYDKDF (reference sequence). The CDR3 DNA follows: TGTGCCACCAGCAGAGGAGGGCCTCAGCCCCAGCATTTT. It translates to CATSRGGPQPQHF. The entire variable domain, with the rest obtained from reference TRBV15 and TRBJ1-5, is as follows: DAMVIQNPRYQVTQFGKPVTLSCSQTLNHNVMYWYQQKSSQAPKLLFHYYDKDFNNEADTPDNFQSRRPNTSFCFLDIRSPGLGDTAMYLCATSRGGPQPQHFGDGTRLSIL.

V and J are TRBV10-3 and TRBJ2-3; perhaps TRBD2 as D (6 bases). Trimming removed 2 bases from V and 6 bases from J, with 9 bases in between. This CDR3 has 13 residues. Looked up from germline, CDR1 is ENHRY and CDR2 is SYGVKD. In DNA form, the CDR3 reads TGTGCCATCAGTGAGCGGGAGATGGATACGCAGTATTTT. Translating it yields CAISEREMDTQYF.

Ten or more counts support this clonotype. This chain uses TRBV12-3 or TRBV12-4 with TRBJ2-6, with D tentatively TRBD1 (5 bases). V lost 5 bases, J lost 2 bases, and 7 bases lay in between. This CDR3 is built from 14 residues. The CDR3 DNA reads TGTGCCAGCAGTCCCAGGGCTGGGGCCAACGTCCTGACTTTC. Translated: CASSPRAGANVLTF.

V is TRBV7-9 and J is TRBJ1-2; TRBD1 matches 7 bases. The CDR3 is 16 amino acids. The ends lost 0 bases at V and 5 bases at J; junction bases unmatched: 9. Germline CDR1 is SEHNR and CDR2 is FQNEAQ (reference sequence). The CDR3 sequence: CASSLALIAGGYGYTF. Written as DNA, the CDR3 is TGTGCCAGCAGCTTAGCGCTGATTGCAGGGGGATATGGCTACACCTTC.

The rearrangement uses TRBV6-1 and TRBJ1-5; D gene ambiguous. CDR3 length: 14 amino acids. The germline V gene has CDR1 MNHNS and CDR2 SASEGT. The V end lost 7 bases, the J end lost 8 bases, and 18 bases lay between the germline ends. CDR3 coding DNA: TGTGCCAGCAAAGACCAAGCGGGATCTGAGCCCCAGCATTTT. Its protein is CASKDQAGSEPQHF.

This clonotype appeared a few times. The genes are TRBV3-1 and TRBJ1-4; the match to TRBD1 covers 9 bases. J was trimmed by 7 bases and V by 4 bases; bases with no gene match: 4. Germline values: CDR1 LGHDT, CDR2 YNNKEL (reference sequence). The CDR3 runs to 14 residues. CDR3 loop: CASSRGTGFEKLFF. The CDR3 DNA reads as TGTGCCAGCAGCCGAGGGACAGGGTTTGAAAAACTGTTTTTT.

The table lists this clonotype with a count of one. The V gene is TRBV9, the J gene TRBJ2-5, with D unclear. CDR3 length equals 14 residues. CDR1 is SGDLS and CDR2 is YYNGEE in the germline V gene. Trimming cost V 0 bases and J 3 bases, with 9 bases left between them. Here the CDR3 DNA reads TGTGCCAGCAGCGTAGGGTCAGTAGAAGAGACCCAGTACTTC. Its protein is CASSVGSVEETQYF.

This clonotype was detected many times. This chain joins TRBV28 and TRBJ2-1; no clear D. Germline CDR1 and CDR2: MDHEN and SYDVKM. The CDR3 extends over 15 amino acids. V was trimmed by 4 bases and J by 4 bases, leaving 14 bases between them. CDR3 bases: TGTGCCAGCAGTTCGGCGGAAGGGCTTTACAATGAGCAGTTCTTC. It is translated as CASSSAEGLYNEQFF. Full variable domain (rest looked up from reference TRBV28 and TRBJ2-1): DVKVTQSSRYLVKRTGEKVFLECVQDMDHENMFWYRQDPGLGLRLIYFSYDVKMKEKGDIPEGYSVSREKKERFSLILESASTNQTSMYLCASSSAEGLYNEQFFGPGTRLTVL.

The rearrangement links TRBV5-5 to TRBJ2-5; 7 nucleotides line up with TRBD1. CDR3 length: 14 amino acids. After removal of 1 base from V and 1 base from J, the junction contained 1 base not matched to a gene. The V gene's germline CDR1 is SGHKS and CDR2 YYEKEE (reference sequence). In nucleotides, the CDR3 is TGTGCCAGCAGCTTGAGGGGGCTCCAAGAGACCCAGTACTTC. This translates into CASSLRGLQETQYF.

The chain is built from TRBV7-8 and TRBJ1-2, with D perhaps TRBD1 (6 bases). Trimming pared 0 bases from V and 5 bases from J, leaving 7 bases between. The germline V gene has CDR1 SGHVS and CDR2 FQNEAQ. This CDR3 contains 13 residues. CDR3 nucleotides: TGTGCCAGCAGCTTAGCAGGACAGTATGGCTACACCTTC. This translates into CASSLAGQYGYTF.